The present entry profiles one TCR beta chain with its context. Its matching antigen is unknown. This record belongs to a study of OX40 agonist ivuxolimab in advanced cancers. General study results and limits: At 0.1 to 3.0 mg/kg, clonal expansion of CD4+ and CD8+ blood T cells had occurred by week 6. Researchers report that CD8+ T cells had, on average, more expanded clones than CD4+.

V shed 0 bases and J 7 bases; nucleotides not matched to a gene: 8. Germline V gives CDR1 SGDLS, CDR2 YYNGEE. This CDR3 spans 16 amino acids. The method was immunoSEQ multiplex PCR; TCRdb's version includes in-frame clones alone and lacks a portion of them. The table includes 55,000 or so clones, 80% to 90% detected once. This chain uses TRBV9 with TRBJ2-2, with 8 bases fitting TRBD2. The TCR sequence derives from an adult with an advanced solid tumor such as melanoma, head and neck, liver or kidney cancer. The material sequenced was CD4+ or CD8+ T cells sorted from blood, taken in a trial of the OX40 agonist ivuxolimab. CDR3 sequence reads: CASSVGASGLDGELFF. The CDR3 DNA reads TGTGCCAGCAGCGTAGGGGCTAGCGGGTTAGACGGGGAGCTGTTTTTT. The full variable domain, its missing parts supplied by reference TRBV9 and TRBJ2-2, is DSGVTQTPKHLITATGQRVTLRCSPRSGDLSVYWYQQSLDQGLQFLIQYYNGEERAKGNILERFSAQQFPDLHSELNLSSLELGDSALYFCASSVGASGLDGELFFGEGSRLTVL.